This T cell receptor beta chain was sequenced in a study of Ad26.COV2.S vaccination and SARS-CoV-2 variants. Study-level background: Participant was drawn from the COV1001 Ad26.COV2.S trial arm. By the intramuscular route, Ad26.COV2.S was given once, or twice 56 days apart.

About this clone itself: The target antigen is unknown.

The study's findings and limits: Spike-specific TCR breadth was greater after Ad26.COV2.S than placebo.

The table came from immunoSEQ multiplex PCR; TCRdb's copy has only in-frame clones and leaves some out. The repertoire consists of hundreds of thousands of clones, with around nine tenths occurring once and the leading ten covering around 3.6%. Trimming took 4 bases from V and 2 from J, leaving 10 bases between them. Germline-derived CDR1 and CDR2 are SGHRS and YFSETQ. This CDR3 is built from 14 residues. Treatment here: around 19 received Ad26.COV2.S at low or high dose, single or two shots; 5 received placebo; per-sample allocation not given. On day 63 after the first injection, vaccine and placebo recipients gave samples. Wuhan-strain SARS-CoV-2 spike was expressed by the Ad26 vector that made up the vaccine.

The sequence came from a person between 18 and 65 years old who received the Ad26.COV2.S COVID-19 vaccine or a placebo. The sample was peripheral blood, taken in a trial of Ad26.COV2.S vaccine versus placebo. This chain uses TRBV5-1 with TRBJ2-1; D is undetermined. CDR3 sequence: CASSARPPYNEQFF. The CDR3, as DNA: TGCGCCAGCAGCGCTAGGCCGCCCTACAATGAGCAGTTCTTC.